Shown below are 13 T cell receptor beta chains from a single sample sequenced in a study of CD8 T cells in Susac syndrome. The RNA input was about 0.5 to 1 ug, and it was reverse transcribed with random hexamers. TCRdb analysed the immunoSEQ multiplex PCR reads with MiXCR anew, one entry per CDR3 protein. The data hold 55,000 to 75,000 distinct CDR3 sequences, with 93% observed a single time. The material sequenced was CD4+ T cells from PBMCs. The receptors stem from a human donor with Susac syndrome.

CDR3 DNA sequence: TGCGCCAGCAGCTCGCGGGGGACAGCGAACACTGAAGCTTTCTTT. Translation: CASSSRGTANTEAFF. The chain joins TRBV5-1 to TRBJ1-1; the match to TRBD1 covers 7 bases. Trimming cost V 3 bases and J 1 base; bases outside gene matches: 6. Looked up from germline, CDR1 is SGHRS and CDR2 is YFSETQ. The CDR3 sequence is 15 residues long.

V and J are TRBV4-3 and TRBJ1-4, with a tentative D call TRBD1 (6 bases). Trimming stripped 0 bases from V and 6 bases from J, with 11 bases between. In germline, CDR1 is LGHNA, CDR2 YSLEER. There are 15 residues in the CDR3. CDR3 sequence (DNA): TGCGCCAGCAGCCAAGATACAGGGATGTATGAAAAACTGTTTTTT. Its translation is CASSQDTGMYEKLFF.

The gene calls are TRBV4-1 and TRBJ2-3; the D gene is possibly TRBD1 (6 bases). Trimming stripped 0 bases from V and 9 bases from J, with 7 bases between. Germline V gene lookup returns CDR1 MGHRA and CDR2 YSYEKL. This CDR3 comprises 12 residues. CDR3: CASSQDGGTQYF. The DNA of the CDR3 is TGCGCCAGCAGCCAAGATGGGGGCACGCAGTATTTT.

About this clonotype: The junction departs from the called germline gene at one end, perhaps through a read error. This chain links TRBV24-1 with TRBJ2-1, with 10 bases matching TRBD1. This CDR3 comprises 15 residues. The germline gives CDR1 KGHDR, CDR2 SFDVKD. The CDR3 is CATSDPGQGPNGQFF. As DNA, the CDR3 is TGTGCCACCAGTGACCCGGGACAGGGGCCTAATGGGCAGTTCTTC.

The J gene is TRBJ2-3, the V gene TRBV6-1; TRBD2 aligns across 8 bases. J gave up 4 bases and V 6 bases, and 12 bases lay outside the gene matches. CDR3 length equals 16 residues. Per germline, CDR1 MNHNS and CDR2 SASEGT. The CDR3 region is CASRRNGAGAADTQYF. The CDR3 DNA sequence: TGTGCCAGCAGGCGAAATGGAGCGGGGGCTGCAGATACGCAGTATTTT.

The rearrangement links TRBV12-3 or TRBV12-4 to TRBJ2-2, with 8 bases that match TRBD2. J gave up 6 bases and V 5 bases, and 2 bases lay outside the gene matches. There are 13 residues in the CDR3. This CDR3 is CASSRGGPGELFF. CDR3 DNA: TGTGCCAGCAGTCGCGGGGGGCCCGGGGAGCTGTTTTTT.

With regard to this clonotype: An end of the junction differs from the germline gene, which may be a read error. The genes are TRBV18 and TRBJ2-1, with D unclear. The CDR3 length is 14 residues. Germline V gene lookup returns CDR1 KGHSH and CDR2 LQKENI. CDR3 residues: CASPPERTYNEQFF. DNA of the CDR3: TGTGCCAGCCCACCCGAGCGCACCTACAATGAGCAGTTCTTC. Full variable domain (outside the CDR3, taken from reference TRBV18 and TRBJ2-1): NAGVMQNPRHLVRRRGQEARLRCSPMKGHSHVYWYRQLPEEGLKFMVYLQKENIIDESGMPKERFSAEFPKEGPSILRIQQVVRGDSAAYFCASPPERTYNEQFFGPGTRLTVL.

This chain connects TRBV12-3 or TRBV12-4 to TRBJ2-7; D remains ambiguous. V shed 6 bases and J shed 0 bases, with 6 bases lying between them. CDR3 length: 12 amino acids. This chain's CDR3 is CASSDRSYEQYF. The CDR3 DNA sequence: TGTGCCAGCAGCGACCGCTCCTACGAGCAGTACTTC.

The chain couples TRBV7-9 to TRBJ2-7; 7 bases are a match to TRBD1. Germline V gene lookup returns CDR1 SEHNR and CDR2 FQNEAQ (reference sequence). Trimming cost V 5 bases and J 2 bases; bases outside gene matches: 12. The CDR3 totals 16 residues. CDR3 residues: CASSRGQGQSTYEQYF. The DNA for the CDR3 is TGTGCCAGCAGCCGCGGTCAGGGACAGTCGACCTACGAGCAGTACTTC.

V usage is TRBV7-2 and J usage is TRBJ2-7; D possibly matches TRBD1 or TRBD2 (6 bases each). V was pared by 1 base and J by 7 bases, with 17 bases between. CDR1 SGHTA and CDR2 FQGNSA come from the germline V gene. This CDR3 is built from 15 residues. CDR3 protein: CASSLDGNGGEEQYF. DNA for the CDR3: TGTGCCAGCAGCTTAGATGGCAACGGGGGCGAAGAGCAGTACTTC.

The chain carries TRBV11-1 and TRBJ2-7; weak D call: TRBD2 (5 bases). Germline lookup yields CDR1 SGHAT and CDR2 FQDESV (reference sequence). Between the trimmed V and J ends, which lost 0 bases and 5 bases, there was a span of 11 bases. This CDR3 has 14 residues. The CDR3 nucleotides are TGTGCCAGCAGCTTAGCGTGGGGAGATAACGAGCAGTACTTC. Its protein is CASSLAWGDNEQYF. Based on the CDR3 plus reference TRBV11-1 and TRBJ2-7, the full variable domain is EAEVAQSPRYKITEKSQAVAFWCDPISGHATLYWYRQILGQGPELLVQFQDESVVDDSQLPKDRFSAERLKGVDSTLKIQPAELGDSAMYLCASSLAWGDNEQYFGPGTRLTVT.

The chain carries TRBV27 and TRBJ1-3; TRBD1 agrees at 7 bases. Germline V gene sequence: CDR1 MNHEY, CDR2 SMNVEV (reference sequence). CDR3 length: 17 residues. V shed 5 bases and J 4 bases; nucleotides not matched to a gene: 14. CDR3 amino acids: CASSRSPGQRPGNTIYF. The CDR3 region has the DNA TGTGCCAGCAGTCGAAGCCCGGGACAGCGGCCGGGAAACACCATATATTTT.

The chain employs TRBV11-1 and TRBJ2-3; D might be TRBD1 or TRBD2, each matching 5 bases. V was cut by 5 bases and J by 2 bases, with 11 bases left in between. Per the germline V gene, CDR1 is SGHAT and CDR2 is FQDESV (reference sequence). This CDR3 comprises 14 residues. The CDR3 bases are TGTGCCAGCAGCCCCGAGGGGTACACAGATACGCAGTATTTT. Encoded protein: CASSPEGYTDTQYF. Variable domain in full (rest from reference TRBV11-1 and TRBJ2-3): EAEVAQSPRYKITEKSQAVAFWCDPISGHATLYWYRQILGQGPELLVQFQDESVVDDSQLPKDRFSAERLKGVDSTLKIQPAELGDSAMYLCASSPEGYTDTQYFGPGTRLTVL.